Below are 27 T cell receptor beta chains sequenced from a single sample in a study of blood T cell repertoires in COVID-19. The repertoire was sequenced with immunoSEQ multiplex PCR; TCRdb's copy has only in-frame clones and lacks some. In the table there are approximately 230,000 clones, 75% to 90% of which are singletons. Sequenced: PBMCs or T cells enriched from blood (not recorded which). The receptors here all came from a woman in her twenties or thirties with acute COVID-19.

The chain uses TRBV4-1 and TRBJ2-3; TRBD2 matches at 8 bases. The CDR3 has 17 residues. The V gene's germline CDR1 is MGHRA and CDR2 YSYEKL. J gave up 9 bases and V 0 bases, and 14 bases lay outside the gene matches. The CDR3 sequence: CASSQDRPGGASRTQYF. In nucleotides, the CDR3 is TGCGCCAGCAGCCAAGATCGTCCGGGGGGGGCCTCAAGAACGCAGTATTTT.

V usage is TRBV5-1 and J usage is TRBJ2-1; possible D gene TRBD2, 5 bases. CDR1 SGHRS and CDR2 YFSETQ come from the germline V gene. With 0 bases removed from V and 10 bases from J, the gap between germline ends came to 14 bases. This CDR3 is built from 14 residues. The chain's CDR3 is CASSLAATTLEQFF. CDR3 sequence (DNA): TGCGCCAGCAGCTTGGCCGCGACTACCCTGGAGCAGTTCTTC.

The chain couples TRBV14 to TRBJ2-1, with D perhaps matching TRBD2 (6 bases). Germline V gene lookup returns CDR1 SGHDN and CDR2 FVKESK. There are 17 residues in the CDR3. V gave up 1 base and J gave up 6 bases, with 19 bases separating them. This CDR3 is CASSQGRRGPNLNEQFF. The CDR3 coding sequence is TGTGCCAGCAGCCAAGGTCGGAGGGGCCCTAACCTCAATGAGCAGTTCTTC.

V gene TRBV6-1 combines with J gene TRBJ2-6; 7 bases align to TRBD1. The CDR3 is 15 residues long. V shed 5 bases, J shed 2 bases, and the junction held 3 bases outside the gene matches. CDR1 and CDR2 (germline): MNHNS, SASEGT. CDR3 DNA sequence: TGTGCCAGCAGTTCCCAGGGGGCTGGGGCCAACGTCCTGACTTTC. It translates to CASSSQGAGANVLTF.

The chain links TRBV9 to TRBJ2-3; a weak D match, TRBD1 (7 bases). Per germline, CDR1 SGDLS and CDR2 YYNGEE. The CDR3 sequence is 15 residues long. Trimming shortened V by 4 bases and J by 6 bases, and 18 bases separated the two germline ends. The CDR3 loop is CASSPGGTPADTQYF. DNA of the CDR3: TGTGCCAGCAGCCCAGGGGGGACCCCAGCCGATACGCAGTATTTT.

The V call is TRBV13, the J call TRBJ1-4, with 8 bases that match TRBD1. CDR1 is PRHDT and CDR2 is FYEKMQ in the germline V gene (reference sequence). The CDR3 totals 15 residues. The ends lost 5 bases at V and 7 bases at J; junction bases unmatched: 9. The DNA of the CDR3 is TGTGCCAGCAGCGATCGGACAGGGAAAATTGAAAAACTGTTTTTT. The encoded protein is CASSDRTGKIEKLFF.

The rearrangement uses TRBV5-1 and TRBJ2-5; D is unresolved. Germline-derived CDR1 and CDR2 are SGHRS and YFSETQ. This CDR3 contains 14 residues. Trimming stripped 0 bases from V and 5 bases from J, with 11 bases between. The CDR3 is CASSLGITRETQYF. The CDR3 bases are TGCGCCAGCAGCTTGGGAATCACCCGGGAGACCCAGTACTTC.

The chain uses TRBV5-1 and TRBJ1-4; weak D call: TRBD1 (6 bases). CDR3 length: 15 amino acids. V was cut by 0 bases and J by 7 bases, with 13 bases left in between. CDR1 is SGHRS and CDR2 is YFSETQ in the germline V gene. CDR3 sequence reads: CASSLGTAKGEKLFF. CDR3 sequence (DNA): TGCGCCAGCAGCTTGGGGACAGCCAAGGGTGAAAAACTGTTTTTT.

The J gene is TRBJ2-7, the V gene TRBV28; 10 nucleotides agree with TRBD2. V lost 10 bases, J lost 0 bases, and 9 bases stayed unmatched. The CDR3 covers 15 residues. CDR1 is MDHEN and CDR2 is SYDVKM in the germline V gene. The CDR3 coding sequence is TGTGCCACCGTTGGGCCTAGCGGGAGCTCCTACGAGCAGTACTTC. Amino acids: CATVGPSGSSYEQYF.

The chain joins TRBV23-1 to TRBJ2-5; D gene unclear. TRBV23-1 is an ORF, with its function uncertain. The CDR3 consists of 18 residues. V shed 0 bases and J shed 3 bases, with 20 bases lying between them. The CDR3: CASSQSGGNPWKKETQYF. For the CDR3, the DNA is TGCGCCAGCAGTCAATCAGGCGGCAACCCTTGGAAGAAAGAGACCCAGTACTTC.

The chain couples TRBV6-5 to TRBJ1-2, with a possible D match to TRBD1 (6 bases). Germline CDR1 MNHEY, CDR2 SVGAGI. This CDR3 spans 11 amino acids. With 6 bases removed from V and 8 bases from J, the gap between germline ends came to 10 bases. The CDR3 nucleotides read TGTGCCAGCAGCACAGGGAGAGGCTACACCTTC. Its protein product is CASSTGRGYTF.

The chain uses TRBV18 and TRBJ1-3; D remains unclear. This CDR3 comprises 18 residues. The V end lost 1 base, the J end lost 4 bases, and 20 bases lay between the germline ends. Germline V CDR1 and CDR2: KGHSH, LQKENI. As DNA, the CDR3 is TGTGCCAGCTCACCACTTGAACTTATTCCAACTAACGGAAACACCATATATTTT. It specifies CASSPLELIPTNGNTIYF. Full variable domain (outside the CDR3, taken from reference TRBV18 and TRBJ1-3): NAGVMQNPRHLVRRRGQEARLRCSPMKGHSHVYWYRQLPEEGLKFMVYLQKENIIDESGMPKERFSAEFPKEGPSILRIQQVVRGDSAAYFCASSPLELIPTNGNTIYFGEGSWLTVV.

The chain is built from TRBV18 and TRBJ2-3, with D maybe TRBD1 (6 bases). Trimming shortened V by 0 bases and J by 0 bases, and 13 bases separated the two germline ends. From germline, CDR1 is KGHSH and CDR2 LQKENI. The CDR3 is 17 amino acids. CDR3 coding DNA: TGTGCCAGCTCACCACCGCTAGGGGGTTCTAGCACAGATACGCAGTATTTT. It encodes CASSPPLGGSSTDTQYF.

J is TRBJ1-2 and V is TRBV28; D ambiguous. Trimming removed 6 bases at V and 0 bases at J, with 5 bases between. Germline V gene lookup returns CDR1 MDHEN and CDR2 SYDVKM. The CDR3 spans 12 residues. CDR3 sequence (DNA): TGTGCCAGCAGCACGGCTAACTATGGCTACACCTTC. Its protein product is CASSTANYGYTF.

The CDR3 region is CASSQEWTGNQPQHF. The CDR3 nucleotides are TGTGCCAGCAGCCAAGAATGGACAGGGAATCAGCCCCAGCATTTT. The chain employs TRBV28 and TRBJ1-5; 8 bases line up with TRBD1. The germline V gene encodes CDR1 MDHEN and CDR2 SYDVKM. J lost 4 bases, V lost 6 bases, and 8 bases had no gene match. The CDR3 loop spans 15 amino acids.

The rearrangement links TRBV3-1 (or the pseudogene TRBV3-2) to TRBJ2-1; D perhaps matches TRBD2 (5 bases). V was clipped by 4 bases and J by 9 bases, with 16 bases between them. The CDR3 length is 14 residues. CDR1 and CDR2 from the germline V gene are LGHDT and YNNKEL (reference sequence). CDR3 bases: TGTGCCAGCAGCCGAATAGGAGTCCGGGGTGAGCAGTTCTTC. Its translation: CASSRIGVRGEQFF.

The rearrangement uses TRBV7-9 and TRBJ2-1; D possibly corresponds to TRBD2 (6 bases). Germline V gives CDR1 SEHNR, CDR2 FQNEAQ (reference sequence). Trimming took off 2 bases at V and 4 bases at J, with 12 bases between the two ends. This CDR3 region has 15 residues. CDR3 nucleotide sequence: TGTGCCAGCAGCTTATTCGGAGGGGAGTACAATGAGCAGTTCTTC. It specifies CASSLFGGEYNEQFF.

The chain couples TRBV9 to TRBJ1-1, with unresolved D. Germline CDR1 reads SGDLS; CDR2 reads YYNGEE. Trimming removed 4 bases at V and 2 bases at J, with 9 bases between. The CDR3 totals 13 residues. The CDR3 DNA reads TGTGCCAGCAGCCCTGGAGGAAACACTGAAGCTTTCTTT. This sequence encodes CASSPGGNTEAFF.

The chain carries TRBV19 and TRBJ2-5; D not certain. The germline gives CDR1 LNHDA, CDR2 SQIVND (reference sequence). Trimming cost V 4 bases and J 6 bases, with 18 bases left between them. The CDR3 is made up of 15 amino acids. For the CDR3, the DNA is TGTGCCAGTAGTACGGTAGGCGGTGCCTTCAAGACCCAGTACTTC. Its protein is CASSTVGGAFKTQYF.

The CDR3, as DNA: TGTGCCAGCAGAAAGAACAGGGGCACTGAAGCTTTCTTT. Encoded protein: CASRKNRGTEAFF. J is TRBJ1-1 and V is TRBV2; 7 bases fit TRBD1. Germline V lookup: CDR1 SNHLY, CDR2 FYNNEI. CDR3 length equals 13 residues. The ends lost 6 bases at V and 4 bases at J; junction bases unmatched: 5.

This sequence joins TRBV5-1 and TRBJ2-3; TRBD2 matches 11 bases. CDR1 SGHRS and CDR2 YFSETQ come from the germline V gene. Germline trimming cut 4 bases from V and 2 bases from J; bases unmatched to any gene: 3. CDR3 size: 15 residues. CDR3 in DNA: TGCGCCAGCAGCCTACTAGCGGGGGACACAGATACGCAGTATTTT. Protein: CASSLLAGDTDTQYF.

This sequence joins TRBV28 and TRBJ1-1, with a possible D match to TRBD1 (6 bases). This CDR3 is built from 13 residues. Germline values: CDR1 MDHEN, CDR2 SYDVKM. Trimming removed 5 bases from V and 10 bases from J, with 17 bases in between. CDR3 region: CASSSHRDTRAFF. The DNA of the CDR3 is TGTGCCAGCAGTAGCCACCGGGACACTCGAGCTTTCTTT.

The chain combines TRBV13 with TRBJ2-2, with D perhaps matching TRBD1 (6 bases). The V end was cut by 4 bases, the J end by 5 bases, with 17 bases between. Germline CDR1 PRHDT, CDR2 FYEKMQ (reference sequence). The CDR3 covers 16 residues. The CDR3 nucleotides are TGTGCCAGCAGCTCCCGGGACAAGACGTTTACCGGGGAGCTGTTTTTT. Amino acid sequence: CASSSRDKTFTGELFF.

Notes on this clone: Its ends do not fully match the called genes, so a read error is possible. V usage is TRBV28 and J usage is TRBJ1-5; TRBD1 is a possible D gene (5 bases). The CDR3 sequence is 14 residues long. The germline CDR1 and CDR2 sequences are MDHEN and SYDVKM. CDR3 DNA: TGTGTCAGCAGTTTTGGGGGGGACAATCAGCCCCAGCATTTT. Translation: CVSSFGGDNQPQHF.

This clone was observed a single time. Written as DNA, the CDR3 is TGTGCCAGCAGCTTGGAACTAGCGGGAGACTACGAGCAGTACTTC. This sequence encodes CASSLELAGDYEQYF. This chain joins TRBV5-4 and TRBJ2-7; TRBD2 matches 11 bases. J lost 3 bases, V lost 0 bases, and 2 bases had no gene match. The CDR3 runs 15 residues. Per germline, CDR1 SGHNT and CDR2 YYREEE (reference sequence).

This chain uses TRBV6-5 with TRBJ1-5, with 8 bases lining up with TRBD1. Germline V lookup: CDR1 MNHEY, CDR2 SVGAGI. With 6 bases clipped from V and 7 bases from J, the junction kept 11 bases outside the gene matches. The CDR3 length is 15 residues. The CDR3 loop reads CASSRGWGQAQPQHF. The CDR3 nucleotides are TGTGCCAGCAGCCGAGGGTGGGGACAGGCCCAGCCCCAGCATTTT.

The CDR3 reads CASSLTPVTDTQYF. The CDR3 nucleotides are TGTGCCAGCAGCTTAACTCCGGTCACAGATACGCAGTATTTT. V usage is TRBV7-3 and J usage is TRBJ2-3; D is uncertain. This CDR3 is 14 amino acids long. The V gene's germline CDR1 is SGHTA and CDR2 FQGTGA. Trimming stripped 0 bases from V and 2 bases from J, with 6 bases between.